The source of this T cell receptor beta chain is a study of blood T cells in healthy people across ages (dated by TCRdb to the mid-2010s). For the wider study: In model experiments, roughly one uniquely barcoded TCR beta cDNA molecule per two T cells was captured by template switching. To avoid experimental bias, donors of different ages were randomly spread across the sequencing lanes. Two additional independent replicas of 1 million unique cDNA reads from the same blood draw were analyzed for two donors (one aged 18 to 30 and one aged 80 or older). Age-related changes in TCR beta repertoire diversity were measured in the study by deep sequencing normalized with unique cDNA molecular identifiers. Donors were grouped into four age groups: young (average approximately 15 years), middle-aged (around 39), aged (around 60) and long-lived (about 90). Results and caveats for the whole study, not just this receptor: Because donor CMV infection status was unknown, age-related changes in expanded clonotypes were potentially confounded. Bulk unsorted PBMC profiling prevented conclusive comparison of naive and antigen-experienced compartments. A strong correlation was found between observed TCR beta diversity and the percentage of naive T cells measured by flow cytometry. Compared with the aged group, the long-lived group had more naive CD4+ T cells, fewer expanded clones and increased TCR diversity, suggesting age selection. Estimates of total diversity from one million sequenced T cells were regarded as lower bounds and underestimates. Observed TCR beta diversity per million T cells fell roughly linearly with age, and a significant reduction was already apparent by age about 36.

Systemically healthy Caucasian individuals from Russia, 35 to 40 in total and aged about 6 to 95 years, were included as donors. About 9.6 milliliters of peripheral blood were collected from each donor into EDTA-treated Vacutainer tubes. Ficoll-Paque density-gradient centrifugation was used to isolate PBMCs, with at least 7 million obtained per sample. Trizol reagent was used to extract total RNA from PBMCs, with at least 6 micrograms per sample. For every donor, flow cytometry on a PBMC aliquot measured the percentage of naive CD45RAhigh/CD27high T cells. Library prep was done by 5' RACE. A second PCR of about 6 to 11 cycles was performed with a sample-barcoded 5' primer and a J-beta primer mix. A unique molecular identifier was introduced onto each TCR beta cDNA molecule by a template-switch 5' adaptor carrying 12 random nucleotides. Each sample yielded at least 2.5 million CDR3-containing paired-end reads. All of the RNA was converted into first-strand cDNA using the Mint cDNA synthesis kit, with a TRBC-specific oligonucleotide serving as the primer. Following uracil-DNA glycosylase treatment, all cDNA underwent a first 18-cycle PCR with the universal primers M1SS and BC2_uni_R. The authors processed their data as follows. For normalization, 1 million high-quality reads were randomly selected from each sample, with every read carrying a distinct molecular identifier. Instead of being binned into consensus sequences, reads with shared molecular identifiers were discarded. CDR3 identification, clonotype clustering and error correction used MiTCR with a Q25 quality threshold and the strictest error-elimination algorithm. A nonparametric unseen species model using Euler transformation provided a lower-bound estimate of total TCR beta diversity. The public reads were reprocessed in TCRdb via fastp at Q25 and MiXCR, keeping in-frame beta chains. Every CDR3 protein is listed once, alongside the most common genes and DNA of its rows. For this entry, the V and J calls and clone size follow TCRdb and not the study's own pipeline. Here the sample has 1.5 million to 2 million distinct CDR3 sequences; roughly two fifths occur a single time. The ten largest clones take up roughly 23% of the sample.

From its cysteine to its phenylalanine, the CDR3 spans 12 amino acids. Only CDR3 DNA is held: 36 bases, read in frame from base 1. V was cut back by 6 bases and J by 9 bases, leaving a gap of 9 bases between them. From a lookup of the germline V gene, CDR1 and CDR2 are KGHSH and LQKENI. This clonotype was found once. The specificity of this receptor is unknown. No clone much larger than this one lies a single base away; base qualities are absent. This TCR was recovered from a human donor in good health. Material: blood. The chain is encoded by TRBV18 joined to TRBJ1-6; no D gene can be assigned with confidence. The nucleotides are TGTGCCAGCTCCCGGCCAAGTTCACCCCTCCACTTT. It specifies CASSRPSSPLHF.